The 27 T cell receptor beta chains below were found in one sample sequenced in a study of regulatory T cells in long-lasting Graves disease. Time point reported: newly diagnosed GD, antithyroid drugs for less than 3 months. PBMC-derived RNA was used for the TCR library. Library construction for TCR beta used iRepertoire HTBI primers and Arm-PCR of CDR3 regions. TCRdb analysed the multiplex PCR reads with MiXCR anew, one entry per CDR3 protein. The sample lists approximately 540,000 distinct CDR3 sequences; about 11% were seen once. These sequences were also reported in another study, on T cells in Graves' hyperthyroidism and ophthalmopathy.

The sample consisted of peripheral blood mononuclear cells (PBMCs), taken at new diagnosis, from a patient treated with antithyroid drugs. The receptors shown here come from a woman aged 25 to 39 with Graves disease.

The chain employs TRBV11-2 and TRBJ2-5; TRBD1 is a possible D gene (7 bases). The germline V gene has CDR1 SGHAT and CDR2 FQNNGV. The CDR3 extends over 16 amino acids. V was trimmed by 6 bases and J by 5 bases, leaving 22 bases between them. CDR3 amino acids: CASRSGGYQSSETQYF. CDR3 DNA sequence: TGTGCCAGCAGATCAGGGGGGTATCAATCATCCGAGACCCAGTACTTC.

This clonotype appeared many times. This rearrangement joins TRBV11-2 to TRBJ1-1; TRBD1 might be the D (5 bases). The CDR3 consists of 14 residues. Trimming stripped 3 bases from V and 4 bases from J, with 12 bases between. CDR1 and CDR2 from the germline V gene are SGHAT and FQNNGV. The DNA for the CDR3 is TGTGCCAGCAGCTTCTCAGTGGGGGGCACTGAAGCTTTCTTT. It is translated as CASSFSVGGTEAFF. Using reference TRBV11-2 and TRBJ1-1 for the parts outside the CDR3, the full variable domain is EAGVAQSPRYKIIEKRQSVAFWCNPISGHATLYWYQQILGQGPKLLIQFQNNGVVDDSQLPKDRFSAERLKGVDSTLKIQPAKLEDSAVYLCASSFSVGGTEAFFGQGTRLTVV.

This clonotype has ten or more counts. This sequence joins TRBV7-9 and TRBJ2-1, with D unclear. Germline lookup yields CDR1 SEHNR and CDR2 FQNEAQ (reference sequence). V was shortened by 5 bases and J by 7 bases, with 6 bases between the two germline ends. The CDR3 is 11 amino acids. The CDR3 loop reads CASSPRNEQFF. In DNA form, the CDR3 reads TGTGCCAGCAGCCCACGGAATGAGCAGTTCTTC.

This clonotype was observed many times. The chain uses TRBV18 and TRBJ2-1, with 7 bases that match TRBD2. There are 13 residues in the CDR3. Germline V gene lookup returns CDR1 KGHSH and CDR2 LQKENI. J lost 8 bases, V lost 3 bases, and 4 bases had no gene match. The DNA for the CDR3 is TGTGCCAGCTCACCCGGACTAGATTATGAGCAGTTCTTC. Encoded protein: CASSPGLDYEQFF.

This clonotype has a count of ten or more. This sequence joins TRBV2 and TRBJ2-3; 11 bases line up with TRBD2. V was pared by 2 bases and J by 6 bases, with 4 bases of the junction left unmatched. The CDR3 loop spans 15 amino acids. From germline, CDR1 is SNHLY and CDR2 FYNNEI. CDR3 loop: CASSESGLAGDTQYF. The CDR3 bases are TGTGCCAGCAGTGAATCCGGACTAGCGGGTGATACGCAGTATTTT.

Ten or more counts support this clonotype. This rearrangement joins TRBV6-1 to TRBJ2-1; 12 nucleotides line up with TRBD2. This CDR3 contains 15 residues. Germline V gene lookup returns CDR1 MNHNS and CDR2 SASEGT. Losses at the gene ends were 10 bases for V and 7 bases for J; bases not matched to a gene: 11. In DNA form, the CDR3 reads TGTGCCATACACCCTAGCGGGAGGGCCGTAAATGAGCAGTTCTTC. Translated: CAIHPSGRAVNEQFF.

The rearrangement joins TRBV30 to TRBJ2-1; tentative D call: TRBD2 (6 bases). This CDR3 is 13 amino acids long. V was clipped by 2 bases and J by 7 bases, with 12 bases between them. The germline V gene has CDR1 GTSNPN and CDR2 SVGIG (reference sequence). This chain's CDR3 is CAWSTGSRNEQFF. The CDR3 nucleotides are TGTGCCTGGAGTACCGGGAGTAGAAATGAGCAGTTCTTC.

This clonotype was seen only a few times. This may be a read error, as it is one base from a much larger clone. CDR3 in amino acids: CASSFVNTIYF. In nucleotides, the CDR3 is TGTGCCAGCAGCTTCGTAAACACCATATATTTT. The chain recombines TRBV7-2 with TRBJ1-3, with D unclear. Germline values: CDR1 SGHTA, CDR2 FQGNSA. The V end lost 3 bases, the J end lost 6 bases, and 3 bases lay between the germline ends. This CDR3 spans 11 amino acids.

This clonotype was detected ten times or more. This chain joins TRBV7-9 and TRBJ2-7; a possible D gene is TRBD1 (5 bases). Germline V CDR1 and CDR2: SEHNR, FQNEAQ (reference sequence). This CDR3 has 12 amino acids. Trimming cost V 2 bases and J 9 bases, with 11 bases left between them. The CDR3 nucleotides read TGTGCCAGCAGCTTATGGCAGGGCTTGCAGTACTTC. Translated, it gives CASSLWQGLQYF.

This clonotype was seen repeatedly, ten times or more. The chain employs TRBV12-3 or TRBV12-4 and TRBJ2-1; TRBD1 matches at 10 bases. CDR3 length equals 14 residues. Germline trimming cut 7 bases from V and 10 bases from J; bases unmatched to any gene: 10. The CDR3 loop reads CASMMNPGQGEQFF. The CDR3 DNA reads TGTGCCAGCATGATGAATCCGGGACAGGGGGAGCAGTTCTTC.

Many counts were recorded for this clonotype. This CDR3 reads CASSLIELVSSRDGEQYF. Written as DNA, the CDR3 is TGTGCCAGCAGCTTAATCGAGTTGGTGTCGTCCAGGGACGGCGAGCAGTACTTC. This chain links TRBV7-4 with TRBJ2-7; D possibly matches TRBD1 or TRBD2 (5 bases each). Per the germline V gene, CDR1 is SGHVT and CDR2 is SQSDAQ. The CDR3 runs 18 residues. The V gene lost 2 bases and the J gene lost 6 bases, with 26 bases spanning the gap.

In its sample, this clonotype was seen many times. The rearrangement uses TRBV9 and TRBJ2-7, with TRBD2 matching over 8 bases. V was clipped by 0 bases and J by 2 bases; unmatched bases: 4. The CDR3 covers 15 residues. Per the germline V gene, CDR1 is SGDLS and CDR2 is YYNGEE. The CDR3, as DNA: TGTGCCAGCAGCGTAGGTCCTAGCGGGCCCTACGAGCAGTACTTC. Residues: CASSVGPSGPYEQYF.

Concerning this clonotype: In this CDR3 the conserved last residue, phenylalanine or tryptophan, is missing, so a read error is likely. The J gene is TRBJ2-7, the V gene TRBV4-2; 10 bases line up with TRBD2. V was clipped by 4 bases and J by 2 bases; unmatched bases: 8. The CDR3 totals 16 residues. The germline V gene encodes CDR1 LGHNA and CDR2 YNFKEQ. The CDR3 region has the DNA TGTGCCAGCAGCCGAAAAGCTAGCGGGAGCCCCTACGAGCAGTACCTC. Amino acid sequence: CASSRKASGSPYEQYL.

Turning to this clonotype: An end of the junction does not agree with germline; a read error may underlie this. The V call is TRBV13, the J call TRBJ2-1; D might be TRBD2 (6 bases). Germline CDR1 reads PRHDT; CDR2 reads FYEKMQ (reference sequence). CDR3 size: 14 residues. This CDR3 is CASGRGSRKNEQLF. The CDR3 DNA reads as TGTGCCAGCGGGCGGGGATCTCGGAAAAATGAGCAGCTCTTC.

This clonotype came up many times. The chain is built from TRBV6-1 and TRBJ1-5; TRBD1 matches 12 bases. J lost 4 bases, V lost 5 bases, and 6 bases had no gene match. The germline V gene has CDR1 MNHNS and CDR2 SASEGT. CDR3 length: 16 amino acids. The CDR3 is CASSKGTGGLNQPQHF. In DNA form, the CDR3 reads TGTGCCAGCAGTAAAGGGACAGGGGGCTTAAATCAGCCCCAGCATTTT.

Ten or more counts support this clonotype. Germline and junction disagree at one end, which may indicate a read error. The CDR3: CASSTRQGVFSGSNVLTF. The CDR3 bases are TGTGCCAGCAGCACCCGACAGGGGGTATTCTCTGGGTCCAACGTCCTGACTTTC. The rearrangement uses TRBV11-2 and TRBJ2-6; 9 nucleotides align to TRBD1. CDR1 and CDR2 from the germline V gene are SGHAT and FQNNGV. This CDR3 has 18 amino acids.

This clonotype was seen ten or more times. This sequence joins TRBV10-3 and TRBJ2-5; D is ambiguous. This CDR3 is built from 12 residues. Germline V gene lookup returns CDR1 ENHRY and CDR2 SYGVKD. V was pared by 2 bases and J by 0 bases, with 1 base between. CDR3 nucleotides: TGTGCCATCAGTGAGAACCAAGAGACCCAGTACTTC. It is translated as CAISENQETQYF.

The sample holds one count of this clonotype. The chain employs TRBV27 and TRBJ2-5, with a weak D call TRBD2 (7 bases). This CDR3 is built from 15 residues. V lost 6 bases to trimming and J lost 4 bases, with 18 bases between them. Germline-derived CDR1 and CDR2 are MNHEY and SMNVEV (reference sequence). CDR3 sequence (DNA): TGTGCCAGCAGAGAGGGGGGAGGGCCGGGAGAGACCCAGTACTTC. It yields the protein CASREGGGPGETQYF.

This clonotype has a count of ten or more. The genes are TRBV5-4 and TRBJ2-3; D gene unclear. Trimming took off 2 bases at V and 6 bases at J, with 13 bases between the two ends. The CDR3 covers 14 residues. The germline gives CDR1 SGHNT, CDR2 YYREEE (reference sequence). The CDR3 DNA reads TGTGCCAGCAGCTTCGATCTTGGGTGGGATACGCAGTATTTT. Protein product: CASSFDLGWDTQYF.

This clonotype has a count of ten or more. CDR3 nucleotides: TGTGCCTGGACCCCGCAACAGGGATTTATTAGGTCACCCCTCCACTTT. This sequence encodes CAWTPQQGFIRSPLHF. The chain links TRBV30 to TRBJ1-6; D possibly corresponds to TRBD1 (6 bases). Germline V lookup: CDR1 GTSNPN, CDR2 SVGIG (reference sequence). Trimming removed 4 bases from V and 10 bases from J, with 23 bases in between. The CDR3 contains 16 residues.

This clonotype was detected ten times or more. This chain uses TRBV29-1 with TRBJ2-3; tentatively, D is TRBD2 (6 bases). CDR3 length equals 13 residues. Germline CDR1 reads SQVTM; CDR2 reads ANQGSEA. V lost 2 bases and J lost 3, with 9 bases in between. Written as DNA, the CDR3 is TGCAGCGTTGAACGCGGGGCGACAGATACGCAGTATTTT. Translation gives CSVERGATDTQYF.

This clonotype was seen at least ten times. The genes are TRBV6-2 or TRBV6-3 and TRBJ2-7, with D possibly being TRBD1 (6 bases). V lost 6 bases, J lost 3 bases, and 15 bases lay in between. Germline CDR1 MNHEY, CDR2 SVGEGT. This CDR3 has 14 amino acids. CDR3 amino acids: CASRTGFTGYEQYF. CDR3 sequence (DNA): TGTGCCAGCAGAACAGGGTTTACCGGCTACGAGCAGTACTTC.

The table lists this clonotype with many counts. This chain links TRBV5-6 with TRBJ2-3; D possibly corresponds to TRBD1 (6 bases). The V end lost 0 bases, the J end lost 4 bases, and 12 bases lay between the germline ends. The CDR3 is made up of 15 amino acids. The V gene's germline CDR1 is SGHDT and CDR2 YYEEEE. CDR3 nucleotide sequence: TGTGCCAGCAGCTTGGTTACAGGGTACGCAGATACGCAGTATTTT. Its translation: CASSLVTGYADTQYF.

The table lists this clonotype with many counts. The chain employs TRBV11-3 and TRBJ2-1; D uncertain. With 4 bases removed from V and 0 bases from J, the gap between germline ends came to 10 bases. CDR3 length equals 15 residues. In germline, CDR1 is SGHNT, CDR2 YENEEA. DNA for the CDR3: TGTGCCAGCAGCTCGAGACTTAGCTCCTACAATGAGCAGTTCTTC. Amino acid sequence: CASSSRLSSYNEQFF.

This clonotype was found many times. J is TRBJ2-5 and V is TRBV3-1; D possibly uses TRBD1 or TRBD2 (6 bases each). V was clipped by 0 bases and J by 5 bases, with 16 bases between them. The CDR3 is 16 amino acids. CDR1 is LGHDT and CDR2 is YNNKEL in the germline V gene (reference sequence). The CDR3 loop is CASSQDLGGRGETQYF. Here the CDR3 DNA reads TGTGCCAGCAGCCAAGATCTCGGGGGCAGGGGCGAGACCCAGTACTTC.

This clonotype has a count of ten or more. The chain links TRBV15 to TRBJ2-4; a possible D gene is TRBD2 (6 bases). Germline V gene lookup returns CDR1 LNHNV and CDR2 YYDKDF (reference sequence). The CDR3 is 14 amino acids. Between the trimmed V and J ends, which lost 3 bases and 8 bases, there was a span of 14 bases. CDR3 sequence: CATSRTLGGDIQYF. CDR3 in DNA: TGTGCCACCAGCAGGACCTTGGGGGGAGACATTCAGTACTTC.

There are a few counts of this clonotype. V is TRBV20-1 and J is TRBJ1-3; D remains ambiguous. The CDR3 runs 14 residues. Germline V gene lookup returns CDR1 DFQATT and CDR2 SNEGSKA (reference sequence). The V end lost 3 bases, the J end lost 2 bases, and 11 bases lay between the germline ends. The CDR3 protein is CSASRPGAGNTIYF. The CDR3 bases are TGCAGTGCTAGTCGTCCAGGCGCTGGAAACACCATATATTTT.